These 16 T cell receptor beta chains were sequenced from one sample in a study of blood T cell repertoires in COVID-19. The table came from immunoSEQ multiplex PCR; TCRdb's copy has only in-frame clones and leaves some out. Here the sample spans about 59,000 clones, roughly 85% being singletons. The sample taken for sequencing was peripheral blood. Receptors originate from a man in his sixties with acute or convalescent COVID-19.

This clone has ten or more counts. V and J are TRBV7-9 and TRBJ2-7; 10 bases align to TRBD1. CDR1 SEHNR and CDR2 FQNEAQ come from the germline V gene (reference sequence). After removal of 1 base from V and 6 bases from J, the junction contained 3 bases not matched to a gene. The CDR3 is made up of 14 amino acids. CDR3 protein: CASSLDGTGVEQYF. DNA for the CDR3: TGTGCCAGCAGCTTAGACGGGACAGGGGTCGAGCAGTACTTC. Filled out from reference TRBV7-9 and TRBJ2-7, the complete variable domain reads DTGVSQNPRHKITKRGQNVTFRCDPISEHNRLYWYRQTLGQGPEFLTYFQNEAQLEKSRLLSDRFSAERPKGSFSTLEIQRTEQGDSAMYLCASSLDGTGVEQYFGPGTRLTVT.

V gene TRBV15 combines with J gene TRBJ1-2; D possibly corresponds to TRBD1 (6 bases). The CDR3 totals 15 residues. Germline CDR1 is LNHNV and CDR2 is YYDKDF (reference sequence). V was shortened by 0 bases and J by 4 bases, with 12 bases between the two germline ends. CDR3 sequence: CATSRDIQGSYGYTF. The CDR3 DNA reads TGTGCCACCAGCAGAGATATACAGGGAAGCTATGGCTACACCTTC.

The chain uses TRBV27 and TRBJ2-3; D not resolved. Germline V lookup: CDR1 MNHEY, CDR2 SMNVEV (reference sequence). The CDR3 loop spans 15 amino acids. The V and J ends lost 6 bases and 2 bases respectively, with 15 bases between them. The CDR3 DNA sequence: TGTGCCAGCAGCCCCCCCAGTCTCACCACAGATACGCAGTATTTT. Protein sequence: CASSPPSLTTDTQYF.

The V and J genes are TRBV7-3 and TRBJ2-2, with TRBD1 matching over 12 bases. CDR1 and CDR2 from the germline V gene are SGHTA and FQGTGA. V trimming: 6 bases; J trimming: 6 bases; junction bases outside the gene matches: 5. The CDR3 sequence is 15 residues long. The CDR3 loop is CASRSGTGGSGELFF. CDR3 in DNA: TGTGCCAGCAGATCCGGGACAGGGGGCTCCGGGGAGCTGTTTTTT.

The chain is built from TRBV28 and TRBJ1-6, with a tentative D call TRBD1 (6 bases). V was clipped by 6 bases and J by 4 bases, with 13 bases between them. The CDR3 spans 15 residues. Germline-derived CDR1 and CDR2 are MDHEN and SYDVKM. The CDR3 sequence: CASRTTGVYNSPLHF. The DNA for the CDR3 is TGTGCCAGCAGGACGACAGGTGTTTATAATTCACCCCTCCACTTT.

The chain uses TRBV27 and TRBJ1-4; 7 bases are a match to TRBD1. V was pared by 6 bases and J by 8 bases, with 6 bases of the junction left unmatched. Per germline, CDR1 MNHEY and CDR2 SMNVEV (reference sequence). This CDR3 has 13 amino acids. CDR3 protein: CASSRDRPEKLFF. In nucleotides, the CDR3 is TGTGCCAGCAGCCGGGACAGACCAGAAAAACTGTTTTTT.

The CDR3 loop is CASTRGISPLHF. Written as DNA, the CDR3 is TGTGCCAGCACCAGAGGGATTTCACCCCTCCACTTT. The chain combines TRBV16 with TRBJ1-6; D is uncertain. This CDR3 has 12 residues. The germline V and J ends were trimmed by 7 bases and 9 bases, with 10 bases remaining between them. Looked up from germline, CDR1 is KGHSY and CDR2 is FQNENV.

This rearrangement joins TRBV7-6 to TRBJ1-5, with 8 positions matching TRBD1. Germline V lookup: CDR1 SGHVS, CDR2 FNYEAQ. The CDR3 runs to 16 residues. V shed 4 bases, J shed 5 bases, and the junction held 10 bases outside the gene matches. CDR3 sequence reads: CASSSQPDRAYQPQHF. Written as DNA, the CDR3 is TGTGCCAGCAGCTCCCAACCGGACAGGGCCTATCAGCCCCAGCATTTT.

In this sample, this clone turned up once. V usage is TRBV30 and J usage is TRBJ1-6; tentative D call: TRBD1 (5 bases). The CDR3 is 15 amino acids. Trimming took off 0 bases at V and 6 bases at J, with 12 bases between the two ends. Germline values: CDR1 GTSNPN, CDR2 SVGIG (reference sequence). CDR3 amino acids: CAWSVAGKVNSPLHF. CDR3 nucleotide sequence: TGTGCCTGGAGTGTGGCAGGGAAAGTTAATTCACCCCTCCACTTT.

The rearrangement links TRBV6-2 or TRBV6-3 to TRBJ2-1; D is perhaps TRBD2 (5 bases). The germline V gene encodes CDR1 MNHEY and CDR2 SVGEGT. The CDR3 sequence is 17 residues long. Between the trimmed V and J ends, which lost 5 bases and 0 bases, there was a span of 17 bases. CDR3 loop: CASSTLRRILSYNEQFF. CDR3 bases: TGTGCCAGCAGTACCCTTAGGAGGATCCTCTCCTACAATGAGCAGTTCTTC.

The DNA of the CDR3 is TGTGCCAGCAGTCCGGGGGGTAGCGGGGAGACCCAGTACTTC. Translation: CASSPGGSGETQYF. The chain has TRBV28 and TRBJ2-5; 7 bases are shared with TRBD2. This CDR3 is built from 14 residues. The germline V gene encodes CDR1 MDHEN and CDR2 SYDVKM. With 5 bases clipped from V and 5 bases from J, the junction kept 8 bases outside the gene matches.

This clone was seen only a few times. V gene TRBV6-5 combines with J gene TRBJ2-5, with 14 bases fitting TRBD2. Germline values: CDR1 MNHEY, CDR2 SVGAGI. This CDR3 contains 15 residues. With 7 bases clipped from V and 1 base from J, the junction kept 2 bases outside the gene matches. DNA of the CDR3: TGTGCCAGCAACGGACTAGCGGGAGGCCAAGAGACCCAGTACTTC. This codes for CASNGLAGGQETQYF.

The chain employs TRBV3-1 (or the pseudogene TRBV3-2) and TRBJ1-5, with 9 positions matching TRBD1. Germline trimming cut 0 bases from V and 6 bases from J; bases unmatched to any gene: 6. CDR1 and CDR2 (germline): LGHDT, YNNKEL (reference sequence). The length of the CDR3 is 16 residues. CDR3 sequence reads: CASSQEWTGVGQPQHF. CDR3 nucleotide sequence: TGTGCCAGCAGCCAAGAATGGACAGGGGTGGGTCAGCCCCAGCATTTT.

This clone was picked up a small number of times. The chain carries TRBV7-9 and TRBJ1-2, with D maybe TRBD1 (5 bases). The CDR3 covers 11 residues. The germline V gene encodes CDR1 SEHNR and CDR2 FQNEAQ (reference sequence). V lost 7 bases and J 5 bases, leaving 8 bases between the germline ends. The CDR3 spells CASNSGYGYTF. DNA for the CDR3: TGTGCCAGCAACTCAGGGTATGGCTACACCTTC.

This clone was counted once. The chain carries TRBV6-6 and TRBJ2-7, with a possible D match to TRBD2 (5 bases). Germline CDR1 reads MNHNY; CDR2 reads SVGAGI (reference sequence). Trimming left V 10 bases short and J 1 base short, with 11 bases between. The CDR3 contains 12 residues. This chain's CDR3 is CATGPGSYEQYF. As DNA, the CDR3 is TGTGCCACCGGTCCGGGATCCTACGAGCAGTACTTC.

The chain is built from TRBV28 and TRBJ2-3, with 9 positions matching TRBD1. CDR1 and CDR2 from the germline V gene are MDHEN and SYDVKM. V dropped 5 bases and J dropped 2; count of bases not matched to a gene: 5. The CDR3 extends over 15 amino acids. The CDR3 reads CASSANRGHTDTQYF. CDR3 bases: TGTGCCAGCAGTGCGAACAGGGGGCACACAGATACGCAGTATTTT.